This entry lists 22 T cell receptor beta chains sequenced from one sample in a study of cytomegalovirus exposure and HLA in healthy donors. Researchers ran the PCR with 60 Vbeta and 13 Jbeta primers. The data were produced by immunoSEQ multiplex PCR, yet TCRdb's version contains in-frame clones alone and is incomplete. The data show some 150,000 clones, over 60% seen once. The source material was PBMCs. The receptors were gathered from a woman aged 25 to 39 in good health and CMV-seropositive.

The V gene is TRBV4-2, the J gene TRBJ1-2, with 10 nucleotides matching TRBD1. This CDR3 is built from 15 residues. With 4 bases clipped from V and 8 bases from J, the junction kept 10 bases outside the gene matches. In germline, CDR1 is LGHNA, CDR2 YNFKEQ. CDR3 amino acids: CASSREGTGAVGYTF. The CDR3 DNA is TGTGCCAGCAGCCGAGAAGGGACAGGGGCGGTCGGCTACACCTTC.

The gene calls are TRBV6-6 and TRBJ2-7; possible D gene TRBD1, 5 bases. The germline V and J ends were trimmed by 10 bases and 3 bases, with 19 bases remaining between them. The CDR3 is made up of 14 amino acids. Germline V gene sequence: CDR1 MNHNY, CDR2 SVGAGI (reference sequence). This chain's CDR3 is CATLAQAGNYEQYF. CDR3 bases: TGTGCCACGCTGGCACAGGCAGGAAACTACGAGCAGTACTTC.

A few counts support this clone. This chain joins TRBV5-1 and TRBJ1-1, with no clear D. Trimming took 1 base from V and 1 from J, leaving 8 bases between them. CDR3 size: 14 residues. Germline CDR1 reads SGHRS; CDR2 reads YFSETQ. The CDR3 DNA reads TGCGCCAGCAGCTTGTCGTCGGGGAACACTGAAGCTTTCTTT. Its protein product is CASSLSSGNTEAFF.

The chain links TRBV2 to TRBJ1-2, with TRBD1 matching over 7 bases. This CDR3 spans 16 amino acids. Germline trimming cut 5 bases from V and 4 bases from J; bases unmatched to any gene: 13. CDR1 is SNHLY and CDR2 is FYNNEI in the germline V gene. The CDR3 sequence is CASSSTISGQLYGYTF. The CDR3 DNA reads TGTGCCAGCAGTTCCACCATATCGGGACAGCTCTATGGCTACACCTTC.

The chain joins TRBV6-6 to TRBJ2-7; tentative D call: TRBD1 (6 bases). Trimming cost V 2 bases and J 6 bases, with 11 bases left between them. Germline lookup yields CDR1 MNHNY and CDR2 SVGAGI (reference sequence). This CDR3 is 13 amino acids long. This CDR3 reads CASSYEWGREQYF. DNA for the CDR3: TGTGCCAGCAGTTACGAGTGGGGGCGCGAGCAGTACTTC.

The V gene is TRBV4-1, the J gene TRBJ2-2, with D unresolved. Germline V gene sequence: CDR1 MGHRA, CDR2 YSYEKL. Trimming pared 1 base from V and 5 bases from J, leaving 17 bases between. This CDR3 has 17 residues. The CDR3 loop is CASSQGPAGSLTGELFF. The CDR3 coding sequence is TGCGCCAGCAGCCAAGGACCGGCAGGTTCGTTAACCGGGGAGCTGTTTTTT.

This clone has a single count. DNA of the CDR3: TGTGCCAGCAGCTCCTTCCGCCCAGGGAAGGAGACCCAGTACTTC. Its protein is CASSSFRPGKETQYF. The chain carries TRBV5-6 and TRBJ2-5, with D perhaps matching TRBD1 (5 bases). The CDR3 loop spans 15 amino acids. V lost 3 bases, J lost 5 bases, and 17 bases lay in between. The V gene's germline CDR1 is SGHDT and CDR2 YYEEEE.

The chain couples TRBV6-5 to TRBJ2-7; 7 bases line up with TRBD1. The CDR3 totals 14 residues. Trimming cost V 5 bases and J 1 base; bases outside gene matches: 5. Germline CDR1 is MNHEY and CDR2 is SVGAGI. The CDR3: CASSRQGISYEQYF. The CDR3 bases are TGTGCCAGCAGTCGACAGGGAATATCCTACGAGCAGTACTTC.

CDR3 nucleotide sequence: TGCGCCAGCAGGAGGATGAACTCTGGAAACACCATATATTTT. Its protein is CASRRMNSGNTIYF. The rearrangement uses TRBV10-2 and TRBJ1-3; D is undetermined. The CDR3 sequence is 14 residues long. Germline V CDR1 and CDR2: WSHSY, SAAADI. V lost 6 bases to trimming and J lost 0 bases, with 9 bases between them.

By share, this clone ranks as medium-sized. This chain joins TRBV15 and TRBJ2-1, with D perhaps TRBD2 (5 bases). Trimming left V 5 bases short and J 13 bases short, with 18 bases between. CDR1 and CDR2 from the germline V gene are LNHNV and YYDKDF (reference sequence). The CDR3 is made up of 13 amino acids. The CDR3 region is CATSGERQDSQFF. CDR3 DNA sequence: TGTGCCACCAGCGGCGAGCGTCAGGACTCACAGTTCTTC.

The rearrangement joins TRBV5-5 to TRBJ1-5, with 12 bases identical to TRBD1. Germline values: CDR1 SGHKS, CDR2 YYEKEE (reference sequence). The CDR3 length is 16 residues. The V segment lost 5 bases and the J segment 3 bases; nucleotides outside the gene matches: 6. The CDR3 DNA is TGTGCCAGCAGGTCCGGGACAGGGGGCCCCAATCAGCCCCAGCATTTT. Its protein product is CASRSGTGGPNQPQHF.

J is TRBJ2-7 and V is TRBV9, with 13 positions matching TRBD2. J lost 9 bases, V lost 0 bases, and 6 bases had no gene match. Germline V gives CDR1 SGDLS, CDR2 YYNGEE. The CDR3 is made up of 15 amino acids. This chain's CDR3 is CASSVAGTSGEVQYF. The CDR3 DNA follows: TGTGCCAGCAGCGTAGCGGGGACTAGCGGGGAGGTGCAGTACTTC.

This clone appeared once. The rearrangement joins TRBV2 to TRBJ1-1; D is perhaps TRBD1 (5 bases). CDR1 is SNHLY, CDR2 FYNNEI, per germline. The V end was cut by 8 bases, the J end by 6 bases, with 7 bases between. CDR3 size: 10 residues. CDR3 loop: CASGGAEAFF. The CDR3 DNA reads TGTGCCAGCGGGGGGGCTGAAGCTTTCTTT.

The chain is built from TRBV7-3 and TRBJ1-2; TRBD1 matches at 9 bases. The ends lost 0 bases at V and 8 bases at J; junction bases unmatched: 4. CDR3 length equals 14 residues. From germline, CDR1 is SGHTA and CDR2 FQGTGA. The CDR3 here is CASSLTGTGLGYTF. The CDR3 coding sequence is TGTGCCAGCAGCTTAACGGGGACAGGGTTGGGCTACACCTTC.

V and J are TRBV5-1 and TRBJ2-1, with 8 nucleotides matching TRBD1. The CDR3 runs to 16 residues. Germline V gene sequence: CDR1 SGHRS, CDR2 YFSETQ. Trimming at V came to 0 bases and at J to 9 bases, leaving 11 bases not matched to a gene. The CDR3 here is CASSLVIGQGGSEQFF. The DNA for the CDR3 is TGCGCCAGCAGCTTGGTTATCGGACAGGGAGGAAGTGAGCAGTTCTTC.

The chain couples TRBV11-2 to TRBJ2-5, with unresolved D. From germline, CDR1 is SGHAT and CDR2 FQNNGV. V lost 8 bases and J lost 2, with 6 bases in between. This CDR3 has 11 amino acids. In DNA form, the CDR3 reads TGTGCCAGCGGGCCGCAAGAGACCCAGTACTTC. Its translation: CASGPQETQYF. Together with reference TRBV11-2 and TRBJ2-5, the CDR3 gives the full variable domain: EAGVAQSPRYKIIEKRQSVAFWCNPISGHATLYWYQQILGQGPKLLIQFQNNGVVDDSQLPKDRFSAERLKGVDSTLKIQPAKLEDSAVYLCASGPQETQYFGPGTRLLVL.

The V and J genes are TRBV7-9 and TRBJ1-1; 7 bases match TRBD1. J lost 1 base, V lost 2 bases, and 10 bases had no gene match. The V gene's germline CDR1 is SEHNR and CDR2 FQNEAQ (reference sequence). The CDR3 covers 17 residues. CDR3 amino acids: CASSLPKTDRWNTEAFF. The CDR3 DNA reads TGTGCCAGCAGCTTACCAAAGACGGACAGGTGGAACACTGAAGCTTTCTTT.

This clone showed up just a few times. In DNA form, the CDR3 reads TGTGCCAGCAGTTTGGGAGCGGGGGCTGATACGCAGTATTTT. This encodes CASSLGAGADTQYF. The chain recombines TRBV27 with TRBJ2-3; TRBD2 aligns across 8 bases. The J segment lost 6 bases and the V segment lost 3 bases, leaving 5 bases of the junction unmatched. The CDR3 has 14 amino acids. Germline CDR1 reads MNHEY; CDR2 reads SMNVEV (reference sequence).

This chain joins TRBV7-6 and TRBJ2-7, with 10 bases fitting TRBD1. The CDR3 consists of 15 residues. Germline lookup yields CDR1 SGHVS and CDR2 FNYEAQ. After removal of 3 bases from V and 4 bases from J, the junction contained 6 bases not matched to a gene. CDR3 DNA sequence: TGTGCCAGCAGCTTGGGGACAGGGGTAGGGTACGAGCAGTACTTC. Protein: CASSLGTGVGYEQYF.

The sample holds one count of this clone. The rearrangement uses TRBV7-6 and TRBJ1-5, with D perhaps TRBD1 (5 bases). CDR3 length: 14 amino acids. Trimming cost V 0 bases and J 7 bases, with 10 bases left between them. The germline gives CDR1 SGHVS, CDR2 FNYEAQ. CDR3 in DNA: TGTGCCAGCAGCTTAGCGGGCCAGGGCCAGCCCCAGCATTTT. It encodes CASSLAGQGQPQHF.

This clone was observed once. One junction end disagrees with the germline gene, perhaps due to a read error. This chain links TRBV11-2 with TRBJ2-2; 9 positions match TRBD2. CDR3 length: 13 residues. Germline values: CDR1 SGHAT, CDR2 FQNNGV. The CDR3 nucleotides are TGTGCCAGCAGCTTAGACCCAGCGGGGGGGCTGTTTTTT. The encoded protein is CASSLDPAGGLFF.

There are a few counts of this clone. The genes are TRBV18 and TRBJ1-1; D may be TRBD1 (5 bases). V was shortened by 4 bases and J by 2 bases, with 11 bases between the two germline ends. This CDR3 is built from 14 residues. Looked up from germline, CDR1 is KGHSH and CDR2 is LQKENI. As DNA, the CDR3 is TGTGCCAGCTCACTAAAGACAGAAAACACTGAAGCTTTCTTT. Translating gives CASSLKTENTEAFF.